The clone carrying this T cell receptor (beta chain) has at least ten counts. These data originate in a study of regulatory T cells in long-lasting Graves disease. Researchers made TCR beta libraries by using iRepertoire HTBI primers and running Arm-PCR on CDR3 regions. TCRdb itself ran the multiplex PCR reads through MiXCR, one entry per CDR3 protein. The table has around 400,000 distinct CDR3 sequences, around 15% seen once. Time point of the sample: newly diagnosed GD, antithyroid drugs for less than 3 months. The TCR library was prepared using RNA isolated from PBMCs. CDR1 is DFQATT and CDR2 is SNEGSKA in the germline V gene (reference sequence). Deletions cut 2 bases from V and 0 bases from J, with 14 bases between. The CDR3 loop spans 16 amino acids.

The sample was peripheral blood mononuclear cells (PBMCs), taken at new diagnosis, from a patient treated with antithyroid drugs. The TCR comes from a female donor with Graves disease. The chain couples TRBV20-1 to TRBJ2-1; D uncertain. The CDR3 region is CSARSRVSNSYNEQFF. In nucleotides, the CDR3 is TGCAGTGCTAGAAGTCGGGTCAGCAACTCCTACAATGAGCAGTTCTTC.